This T cell receptor beta chain was sequenced for a study of T cell responses to AZD1222 COVID-19 vaccine (dated by TCRdb to the early 2020s). Context from the whole study: A total of around 240 trial participants underwent TCR sequencing, of whom about 200 had received two doses of AZD1222 and around 25 had received two doses of the MenACWY control vaccine. Trial participants were enrolled by age into 18-55, 56-69 and 70-plus year subgroups, with 148, 28 and 57 TCR-sequenced participants respectively. Study-wide conclusions, independent of this receptor: The 56-69-year group was small, and its depth increase did not reach significance, likely because of low power. Participants were mostly white British, with more females than males. The authors suggested clonal diversity may have been underestimated. Vaccine-associated CD4 TCRs spanned the whole spike protein, with dominant responses in regions 160-218 and 743-854. A significant rise in spike-specific TCR breadth and depth was observed after two AZD1222 doses relative to day 0 and relative to MenACWY recipients. Reportedly, almost half of the unique spike-specific TCRs recognized epitopes lying outside the regions that are mutated in the B.1.351 and B.1.1.7 variants. Only five or six AZD1222 recipients were SARS-CoV-2 seropositive at baseline, limiting conclusions about previously exposed vaccinees. Because no day 14 peak-response samples were available, the repertoires could be characterized only after the peak T cell response.

The V end loses 5 bases and the J end loses 7 bases, and a stretch of 11 bases separates them. The CDR3 has 13 amino acids, counting the end cysteine and phenylalanine. This entry keeps only the CDR3 DNA: 39 bases, framed from base 1. As encoded in the germline V gene (reference sequence), CDR1 is MNHEY while CDR2 is SMNVEV. This clone was seen more than once but under ten times. What this receptor recognizes is not known. No per-base quality is available; no much larger clone lies one base away. The CDR3 regions of human TCRbeta chains were analyzed by immunosequencing. Under the source paper's analysis protocol: TCRs in the repertoires were compared against a reference library of SARS-CoV-2-specific TCRs that had been generated with the MIRA antigen-specificity platform. Breadth was defined as the fraction of unique TCRs that were SARS-CoV-2-associated. Depth was defined as the fraction of total T cells that were SARS-CoV-2-associated. Using the MIRA data, every spike-specific TCR was mapped to the spike region that the TCR reacted to and assigned to either a CD4 or a CD8 class. Log10-transformed breadth and depth values were compared by one-way ANOVA with Sidak's multiple comparisons tests. Not all clones reach the TCRdb copy of this immuneACCESS table, which keeps in-frame sequences only. Checked studies attribute under half of the gap to unresolved V genes and leave the rest unexplained. That table gives V, J and clone size, and the DNA gave D and trimming. For this sample there are roughly 150,000 clones; 90% to 95% appear just once. The top ten clonotypes cover over 3% of the sample.

Taken with the paper, the label for time point translates to: about 28 days (+/-7) after the second vaccine dose. Because spike-specific TCR depth and breadth did not differ between the two schedules, AZD1222 recipients who got a second dose at roughly 4 weeks were pooled with those who got a second dose at roughly 12 weeks. The vaccinee samples were drawn from two UK trials, COV001 and COV002, one of which was a single-blind randomized controlled phase 2/3 trial testing AZD1222 (ChAdOx1 nCoV-19) in healthy adults. For TCRbeta chain sequencing, PBMC samples from trial participants were taken at day 0 and at day 28 after the second dose.

The chain is assembled from TRBV27 and TRBJ2-2; no D gene can be assigned with confidence. The source was peripheral blood, collected 28 days after the second AZD1222 dose. This receptor was obtained from an adult who received the AZD1222 COVID-19 vaccine. The CDR3 is CASSVGRGGELFF. Here is the DNA: TGTGCCAGCAGTGTAGGGCGCGGCGGGGAGCTGTTTTTT.